This T cell receptor beta chain appears in the sequencing data of a study of blood T cell repertoires in COVID-19. Study in general: Samples came from the United States, Italy and Spain, spanning acute and convalescent COVID-19. PBMCs, B-cell-depleted T cells, or T cells provided the cDNA or gDNA that made up the material.

This clone has just a few counts. Per the study methods: Reference gene primers were amplified, and this amplification served to estimate nucleated cell counts. Measured with immunoSEQ multiplex PCR; TCRdb has only the in-frame clones, and not every one. V and J calls and clone size come straight from that table; D and trimming were deduced from the DNA. The table includes about 230,000 clones, about 80% detected once. V dropped 1 base and J dropped 0 bases, with 6 bases sitting between them. CDR1 is LGHNA and CDR2 is YNFKEQ in the germline V gene. This CDR3 has 14 residues. The TCR comes from a man aged 45-65 years with active or convalescent COVID-19. The source material was peripheral blood. The V call is TRBV4-2, the J call TRBJ1-1, with D hard to call. The CDR3 coding sequence is TGTGCCAGCAGCCAAGTCGACATGAACACTGAAGCTTTCTTT. This gives the protein CASSQVDMNTEAFF.